The 10 T cell receptor beta chains in this list originate from one sample, sequenced in a study of OX40 agonist ivuxolimab in advanced cancers. Clones were sequenced by immunoSEQ multiplex PCR, and TCRdb holds only the in-frame ones, with some missing. The profile covers over 75,000 clones, with 80% to 95% appearing a single time and 0.9% to 1.2% taken by the ten largest. The starting material was CD4+ or CD8+ T cells sorted from blood, obtained in a trial of the OX40 agonist ivuxolimab. The receptors here all came from an adult with an advanced solid tumor such as melanoma, head and neck, liver or kidney cancer.

This clone was seen only once. The V gene is TRBV14, the J gene TRBJ2-2; D not resolved. This CDR3 region has 16 residues. Germline values: CDR1 SGHDN, CDR2 FVKESK. V lost 1 base and J lost 2, with 11 bases in between. The CDR3 coding sequence is TGTGCCAGCAGCCAAGGTTCACATCATAACACCGGGGAGCTGTTTTTT. This sequence encodes CASSQGSHHNTGELFF.

V gene TRBV9 combines with J gene TRBJ2-2, with D tentatively TRBD1 (5 bases). The CDR3 is 14 amino acids. V was trimmed by 4 bases and J by 5 bases, leaving 12 bases between them. CDR1 SGDLS and CDR2 YYNGEE come from the germline V gene. CDR3 sequence reads: CASSLGPGTGELFF. The CDR3 DNA is TGTGCCAGCAGCCTGGGGCCCGGAACCGGGGAGCTGTTTTTT.

A remark on this clone: Other DNA sequences of this sample code for an identical CDR3. V and J are TRBV28 and TRBJ2-7, with D possibly matching TRBD1 (6 bases). The CDR3 is 13 amino acids. With 6 bases removed from V and 4 bases from J, the gap between germline ends came to 13 bases. Germline CDR1 is MDHEN and CDR2 is SYDVKM. CDR3 DNA sequence: TGTGCCAGCAGCCTGACAGGACCGTACGAGCAGTACTTC. It yields the protein CASSLTGPYEQYF.

The chain has TRBV7-6 and TRBJ2-3; D gene uncertain. CDR3 length: 15 residues. Germline-derived CDR1 and CDR2 are SGHVS and FNYEAQ. V dropped 5 bases and J dropped 2 bases, with 14 bases sitting between them. The chain's CDR3 is CASSLSYRPTDTQYF. The CDR3 region has the DNA TGTGCCAGCAGCCTATCCTATAGGCCCACAGATACGCAGTATTTT.

J is TRBJ2-1 and V is TRBV20-1, with a possible D match to TRBD1 (6 bases). The germline V gene has CDR1 DFQATT and CDR2 SNEGSKA (reference sequence). The V end was cut by 3 bases, the J end by 10 bases, with 10 bases between. This CDR3 comprises 11 residues. CDR3 coding DNA: TGCAGTGCTAGTCTGGGGGCGGAGCAGTTCTTC. The encoded protein is CSASLGAEQFF.

The J gene is TRBJ2-1, the V gene TRBV5-4; 11 bases align to TRBD2. With V trimmed by 8 bases and J by 5 bases, 9 bases remained unmatched. Germline lookup yields CDR1 SGHNT and CDR2 YYREEE (reference sequence). The CDR3 is made up of 15 amino acids. CDR3 loop: CASTRLAGQNNEQFF. CDR3 sequence (DNA): TGTGCCAGTACCCGACTAGCGGGGCAAAACAATGAGCAGTTCTTC. Looking up the rest from reference TRBV5-4 and TRBJ2-1 gives the full variable domain: ETGVTQSPTHLIKTRGQQVTLRCSSQSGHNTVSWYQQALGQGPQFIFQYYREEENGRGNFPPRFSGLQFPNYSSELNVNALELDDSALYLCASTRLAGQNNEQFFGPGTRLTVL.

The CDR3 DNA reads TGTGCCAGTAGCCGAATAGCGGGAGGCGCCTCTGGGGCCAACGTCCTGACTTTC. It is translated as CASSRIAGGASGANVLTF. V and J are TRBV19 and TRBJ2-6, with 10 bases lining up with TRBD2. Per germline, CDR1 LNHDA and CDR2 SQIVND (reference sequence). J gave up 0 bases and V 6 bases, and 8 bases lay outside the gene matches. CDR3 size: 18 residues.

This chain joins TRBV2 and TRBJ2-5; D is unclear. The V gene lost 7 bases and the J gene lost 5 bases, with 14 bases spanning the gap. The CDR3 contains 13 residues. CDR1 is SNHLY, CDR2 FYNNEI, per germline. The CDR3 here is CASTKGPRETQYF. CDR3 sequence (DNA): TGTGCCAGCACAAAAGGGCCAAGGGAGACCCAGTACTTC.

The chain recombines TRBV7-8 with TRBJ2-7; 9 nucleotides agree with TRBD1. Unmatched junction bases numbered 0, after V lost 1 base and J lost 2 bases. This CDR3 has 14 residues. Germline CDR1 SGHVS, CDR2 FQNEAQ. CDR3 DNA sequence: TGTGCCAGCAGCTTAGGACAGGGGGCCTACGAGCAGTACTTC. Translating gives CASSLGQGAYEQYF. Full variable domain (missing parts from reference TRBV7-8 and TRBJ2-7): GAGVSQSPRYKVAKRGQDVALRCDPISGHVSLFWYQQALGQGPEFLTYFQNEAQLDKSGLPSDRFFAERPEGSVSTLKIQRTQQEDSAVYLCASSLGQGAYEQYFGPGTRLTVT.

This clone was detected a few times. The same CDR3 can be traced to other DNA sequences in this sample. This chain uses TRBV7-2 with TRBJ2-7; 8 bases match TRBD2. Germline values: CDR1 SGHTA, CDR2 FQGNSA. V shed 2 bases and J 7 bases; nucleotides not matched to a gene: 7. The CDR3 is 14 residues long. The CDR3 here is CASSLSSGIGEQYF. The CDR3 bases are TGTGCCAGCAGCTTAAGTAGCGGGATTGGGGAGCAGTACTTC.